Sequencing of this T cell receptor beta chain was carried out in a study of technical replicates of blood from several donors. The table came from immunoSEQ multiplex PCR; TCRdb's copy has only in-frame clones and leaves some out. Of approximately 77,000 clones in the sample, roughly 94% were seen once. The material sequenced was T cells isolated from PBMCs. The sequence came from a human donor in good health.

This CDR3 reads CASSLPATVQPQHF. The CDR3 DNA is TGTGCCAGCAGTTTACCCGCGACAGTTCAGCCCCAGCATTTT. V usage is TRBV28 and J usage is TRBJ1-5; TRBD1 is a possible D gene (5 bases). This CDR3 has 14 amino acids. Trimming removed 2 bases at V and 6 bases at J, with 11 bases between. Germline CDR1 and CDR2: MDHEN and SYDVKM.